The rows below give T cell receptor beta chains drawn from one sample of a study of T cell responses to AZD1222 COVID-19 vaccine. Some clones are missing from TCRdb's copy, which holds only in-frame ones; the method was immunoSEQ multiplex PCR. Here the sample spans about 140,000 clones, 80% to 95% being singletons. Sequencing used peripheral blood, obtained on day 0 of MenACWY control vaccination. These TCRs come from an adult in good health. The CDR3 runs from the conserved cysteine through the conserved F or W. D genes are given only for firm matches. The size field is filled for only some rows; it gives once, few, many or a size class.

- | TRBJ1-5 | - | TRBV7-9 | TGTGCCAGCAGCTTCGTGGGGGAACAGCCCCAGCATTTT | CASSFVGEQPQHF
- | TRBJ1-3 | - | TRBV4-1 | TGCGCCAGCAGCCAACTAAACCAGAGGACTACTGGAAACACCATATATTTT | CASSQLNQRTTGNTIYF
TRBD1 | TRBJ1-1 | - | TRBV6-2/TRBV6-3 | TGTGCCAGCAGTTACATTACCCGGGACAGGGGCGACGCTTTCTTT | CASSYITRDRGDAFF
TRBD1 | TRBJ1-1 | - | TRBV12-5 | TGTGCTAGTGGTTTGGCCCTCTCCGGGACAGGGACAATGAACACTGAAGCTTTCTTT | CASGLALSGTGTMNTEAFF
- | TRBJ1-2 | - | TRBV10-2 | TGCGCCAGCAGCCCGATGAGGAGCGACTATGGCTACACCTTC | CASSPMRSDYGYTF
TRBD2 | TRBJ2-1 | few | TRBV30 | TGTGCCTGGAGTAAGACTAGCGGGAGGTACAATGAGCAGTTCTTC | CAWSKTSGRYNEQFF
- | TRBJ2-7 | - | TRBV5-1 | TGCGCCAGCAGCCGGGGGTCCGGGTTCGAGCAGTACTTC | CASSRGSGFEQYF
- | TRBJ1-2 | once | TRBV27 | TGTGCCAGCAGTTTCATAGCGGGGGGGTCGCCTGTGAGCTACACCTTC | CASSFIAGGSPVSYTF
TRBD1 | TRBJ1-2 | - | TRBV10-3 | TGTGCCATCAGTGAGTCGAACAGGGGGTACTATGGCTACACCTTC | CAISESNRGYYGYTF
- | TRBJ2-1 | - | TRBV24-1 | TGTGCCACCAGTGTTACTAGTCAGGAGCAGTTCTTC | CATSVTSQEQFF
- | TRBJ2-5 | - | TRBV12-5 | TGTGCTAGTGGCCGCCCCCCAGCTAGCAGAAAGTACCAAGAGACCCAGTACTTC | CASGRPPASRKYQETQYF
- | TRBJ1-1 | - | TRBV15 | TGTGCCACCAGCAGAGCCCGAGGGACTGAAGCTTTCTTT | CATSRARGTEAFF
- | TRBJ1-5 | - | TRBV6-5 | TGTGCCAGCAGACCCGGGGCCGGGACAATGCAGCCCCAGCATTTT | CASRPGAGTMQPQHF
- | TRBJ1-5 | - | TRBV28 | TGTGCCAGCAGTCCTCCACCCAGGACTCAGCCCCAGCATTTT | CASSPPPRTQPQHF
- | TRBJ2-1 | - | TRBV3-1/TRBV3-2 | TGTGCCAGCAGTCTGGGGGGCTTAGCCTACAATGAGCAGTTCTTC | CASSLGGLAYNEQFF
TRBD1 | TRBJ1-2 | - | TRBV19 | TGTGCCAGTAAGACGTCAGGACAGGGTCGGGGCTACACCTTC | CASKTSGQGRGYTF
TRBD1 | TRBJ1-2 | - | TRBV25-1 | TGTGCCAGCAGTGAATTGGGACAGGGCTTAGGAAGCTACACCTTC | CASSELGQGLGSYTF